These 14 T cell receptor beta chains share one sample of origin, sequenced in a study of beta chain features in type 1 diabetes (dated by TCRdb to 2016 to 2018). Libraries were made using the immunoSEQ multiplex PCR assay. The entire isolated RNA was reverse transcribed using the High Capacity cDNA Reverse Transcription Kit, and thus expressed TCRB transcripts were sequenced. The source is immuneACCESS, and TCRdb retained only in-frame sequences with V and J called. Part of the clones is not carried over; for the studies checked, unresolved V genes explain less than half of this, and the remainder is unexplained. The sample table lists around 140,000 clones, 10% to 15% of them with a count of one. The ten largest clones add up to 1% to 1.5% of the sample. No cognate antigen is known for these TCRs. Beyond this particular receptor, the publication reports: Type 1 diabetes patients showed a moderate but significant shortening of TCRB CDR3 length in all four CD4+ subsets.

Sequencing input: central memory CD4+ T cells from blood. All receptors come from a man younger than 35 with type 1 diabetes.

This clone was detected a few times. This clone may be a read error of a much larger clone one base away. The chain has TRBV9 and TRBJ2-5, with 8 bases fitting TRBD1. The CDR3 is 14 residues long. The germline V gene encodes CDR1 SGDLS and CDR2 YYNGEE. With 4 bases clipped from V and 2 bases from J, the junction kept 4 bases outside the gene matches. This chain's CDR3 is CASSRRTGQETQYF. Written as DNA, the CDR3 is TGTGCCAGCAGCCGACGGACAGGGCAAGAGACCCAGTACTTC.

This clone has only a few counts. CDR3 sequence reads: CAWTGGWDSPLHF. The CDR3 DNA follows: TGTGCCTGGACAGGGGGCTGGGATTCACCCCTCCACTTT. The rearrangement uses TRBV30 and TRBJ1-6, with 8 bases fitting TRBD1. The CDR3 loop spans 13 amino acids. Germline CDR1 is GTSNPN and CDR2 is SVGIG (reference sequence). The J segment lost 8 bases and the V segment lost 4 bases, leaving 4 bases of the junction unmatched.

The table lists this clone with a few counts. This rearrangement joins TRBV27 to TRBJ1-2; 11 nucleotides agree with TRBD1. The CDR3 extends over 14 amino acids. The germline CDR1 and CDR2 sequences are MNHEY and SMNVEV (reference sequence). V lost 7 bases, J lost 4 bases, and 5 bases stayed unmatched. CDR3 DNA sequence: TGTGCCAGCACAACCGGGACAGGGGGCTATGGCTACACCTTC. It codes for CASTTGTGGYGYTF.

This clone was counted a few times. V and J are TRBV6-1 and TRBJ2-3; 9 positions match TRBD2. CDR1 and CDR2 (germline): MNHNS, SASEGT. Germline trimming cut 4 bases from V and 4 bases from J; bases unmatched to any gene: 15. The length of the CDR3 is 18 residues. The DNA of the CDR3 is TGTGCCAGCAGTGCAAAGCTCCAAGGACTAGCGATCGCAGATACGCAGTATTTT. It yields the protein CASSAKLQGLAIADTQYF.

The chain has TRBV18 and TRBJ1-1, with a weak D call TRBD1 (6 bases). Germline assignment: CDR1 KGHSH and CDR2 LQKENI. V lost 6 bases, J lost 3 bases, and 14 bases lay in between. This CDR3 is 14 amino acids long. CDR3 loop: CASSVTGSDTEAFF. DNA of the CDR3: TGTGCCAGCTCCGTTACAGGGTCCGACACTGAAGCTTTCTTT.

A few counts support this clone. CDR3: CARLEPILAEQYF. In DNA, the CDR3 is TGTGCCAGATTGGAGCCTATCCTTGCCGAGCAGTACTTC. The chain links TRBV11-2 to TRBJ2-7; D uncertain. Germline loops: CDR1 SGHAT, CDR2 FQNNGV. Trimming stripped 9 bases from V and 6 bases from J, with 18 bases between. The CDR3 has 13 amino acids.

This clone occurred a few times. The CDR3 spells CASSVGTDTEAFF. CDR3 sequence (DNA): TGTGCCAGCAGCGTCGGGACAGACACTGAAGCTTTCTTT. This chain connects TRBV2 to TRBJ1-1, with TRBD1 identical over 7 bases. CDR1 SNHLY and CDR2 FYNNEI come from the germline V gene. The CDR3 sequence is 13 residues long. Germline trimming cut 6 bases from V and 3 bases from J; bases unmatched to any gene: 4.

In its sample, this clone was seen a few times. CDR3: CASSPGHSKETQYF. The CDR3 coding sequence is TGCGCCAGCAGCCCGGGACACTCAAAAGAGACCCAGTACTTC. V and J are TRBV5-1 and TRBJ2-5; a weak D match, TRBD1 (6 bases). V lost 4 bases to trimming and J lost 3 bases, with 13 bases between them. The CDR3 is 14 residues long. The germline CDR1 and CDR2 sequences are SGHRS and YFSETQ. Combining the CDR3 with reference TRBV5-1 and TRBJ2-5 gives the whole variable domain KAGVTQTPRYLIKTRGQQVTLSCSPISGHRSVSWYQQTPGQGLQFLFEYFSETQRNKGNFPGRFSGRQFSNSRSEMNVSTLELGDSALYLCASSPGHSKETQYFGPGTRLLVL.

This clone was counted between two and nine times. The chain uses TRBV2 and TRBJ1-2, with TRBD1 matching 7 bases. This CDR3 is 14 amino acids long. V shed 3 bases, J shed 4 bases, and the junction held 5 bases outside the gene matches. Germline CDR1 and CDR2: SNHLY and FYNNEI. The CDR3 nucleotides are TGTGCCAGCAGTGAGCAGGGGGTTCTCTATGGCTACACCTTC. Protein product: CASSEQGVLYGYTF.

This clone was observed many times. The chain combines TRBV2 with TRBJ2-1; a possible D gene is TRBD1 (6 bases). Germline lookup yields CDR1 SNHLY and CDR2 FYNNEI. The V end was cut by 6 bases, the J end by 5 bases, with 11 bases between. The CDR3 consists of 13 residues. The CDR3 spells CASRVWTDNEQFF. The CDR3 DNA reads as TGTGCCAGCAGGGTCTGGACAGACAATGAGCAGTTCTTC.

The sample holds a few counts of this clone. The chain recombines TRBV6-5 with TRBJ1-1, with D hard to call. Trimming removed 0 bases at V and 7 bases at J, with 12 bases between. In germline, CDR1 is MNHEY, CDR2 SVGAGI. CDR3 length: 14 residues. The CDR3 sequence: CASSYSGRVGEAFF. The CDR3 nucleotides read TGTGCCAGCAGTTACTCGGGCCGGGTTGGTGAAGCTTTCTTT.

This clone showed up many times. The V call is TRBV7-2, the J call TRBJ2-5; a possible D gene is TRBD2 (6 bases). The germline gives CDR1 SGHTA, CDR2 FQGNSA. The CDR3 sequence is 15 residues long. Trimming removed 3 bases from V and 2 bases from J, with 13 bases in between. The CDR3 here is CASSFRTTEQETQYF. CDR3 DNA sequence: TGTGCCAGCAGCTTCCGGACTACCGAACAAGAGACCCAGTACTTC.

This clone was seen a handful of times. The V and J genes are TRBV29-1 and TRBJ2-3; D gene uncertain. The V and J ends lost 1 base and 1 base respectively, with 6 bases between them. Germline values: CDR1 SQVTM, CDR2 ANQGSEA. This CDR3 is built from 13 residues. CDR3 loop: CSVEGARTDTQYF. The CDR3, as DNA: TGCAGCGTTGAAGGGGCCCGCACAGATACGCAGTATTTT.

The CDR3 DNA reads as TGTGCCAGCAGTGAAGCTCAGGGAAAAGCGGGTCAGCCCCAGCATTTT. Its translation is CASSEAQGKAGQPQHF. This chain links TRBV2 with TRBJ1-5; D is perhaps TRBD1 (5 bases). V was pared by 0 bases and J by 6 bases, with 15 bases between. This CDR3 is 16 amino acids long. From germline, CDR1 is SNHLY and CDR2 FYNNEI.